The rows below give T cell receptor beta chains drawn from one sample of a study of shared clonotypes between healthy human individuals. Assay: immunoSEQ multiplex PCR; the TCRdb copy retains only in-frame clones and omits some. The sample lists roughly 110,000 clones; 55% to 70% were seen once. Material: memory CD8+ T cells sorted from blood. These receptor sequences come from a woman between 25 and 40 years old in good health. CDR3s include the opening cysteine and the closing phenylalanine or tryptophan. A D gene is named only where the DNA matches it firmly. Rows may omit the clone size; those that give it use once, few, many or a size class.

V gene	clone size	D gene	J gene	CDR3 DNA	CDR3 protein
TRBV27	few	TRBD2	TRBJ2-5	TGTGCCAGCAGTATCGGGACTAGCGGGAGCCAAGAGACCCAGTACTTC	CASSIGTSGSQETQYF
TRBV11-2	few	-	TRBJ1-1	TGTGCCAGCAGCTTAATCGAGGTCACCGGGAGAGCTTTCTTT	CASSLIEVTGRAFF
TRBV5-6	-	TRBD2	TRBJ2-7	TGTGCCAGCAGCTTGGCAGCGGGAGGAGGTGAGCAGTACTTC	CASSLAAGGGEQYF
TRBV27	-	-	TRBJ1-3	TGTGCCAGCAGGGACCACCCGCAGAGAGGAAACACCATATATTTT	CASRDHPQRGNTIYF
TRBV7-3	-	-	TRBJ2-7	TGTGCCAGCAGCCCCCCGCATACGATCTACGAGCAGTACTTC	CASSPPHTIYEQYF
TRBV25-1	-	TRBD2	TRBJ2-1	TGTGCCAGCAGTGCAAGCACTGTAGCGGGAGGGCCGGGGAATGAGCAGTTCTTC	CASSASTVAGGPGNEQFF
TRBV18	-	-	TRBJ2-7	TGTGCCAGCTCTACCCAGGGGTACGAGCAGTACTTC	CASSTQGYEQYF
TRBV5-1	few	TRBD2	TRBJ2-1	TGCGCCGTACTGTCTTGGGCCAGCTCGGGAGGGCCCTACAATGAGCAGTTCTTC	CAVLSWASSGGPYNEQFF
TRBV5-4	-	-	TRBJ2-1	TGTGCCAGCAGCCTTAACATGGCGCATGAGCAGTTCTTC	CASSLNMAHEQFF
TRBV11-2	-	TRBD2	TRBJ2-3	TGTGCCAGCAGCTTAGGGGGAGGGCCCTCGACAGATACGCAGTATTTT	CASSLGGGPSTDTQYF
TRBV27	-	-	TRBJ1-4	TGTGCCAGCAGTCCCATCGCCAACAATGAAAAACTGTTTTTT	CASSPIANNEKLFF
TRBV5-1	once	-	TRBJ2-1	TGCGCCAGCAGCTTCCTAAACCCCACGGGTGAGCAGTTCTTC	CASSFLNPTGEQFF
TRBV7-8	-	TRBD1	TRBJ2-2	TGTGCCGCAAGGAGGGACAGGGGGCTCACCGGGGAGCTGTTTTTT	CAARRDRGLTGELFF
TRBV15	-	TRBD2	TRBJ2-3	TGTGCCACCAGCAGAGAATTCGGACAGTGGGGGCTAGCGGGCGTTACCTCTAGCACAGATACGCAGTATTTT	CATSREFGQWGLAGVTSSTDTQYF
TRBV7-8	-	TRBD1	TRBJ1-5	TGTGCCAGCAGCCCAGACAGGGGAGAGGCTCAGCCCCAGCATTTT	CASSPDRGEAQPQHF
TRBV5-1	-	TRBD1	TRBJ1-4	TGCGCCAGCAGCAACAACAGGGGAACTAATGAAAAACTGTTTTTT	CASSNNRGTNEKLFF
TRBV14	-	-	TRBJ1-2	TGTGCCAGCAGCACCCAATCCGGGACCCCAGCCGGCTACACCTTC	CASSTQSGTPAGYTF
TRBV5-6	-	TRBD1	TRBJ1-1	TGTGCCAGCAGCTCCTGGGACAGGGCGTATGCTTTCTTT	CASSSWDRAYAFF
TRBV15	-	-	TRBJ2-6	TGTGCCACCAGCAGAGGGGGCTCTGGGGCCAACGTCCTGACTTTC	CATSRGGSGANVLTF
TRBV28	-	-	TRBJ1-3	TGTGCCACCAAATTTCCAGGGACTGGAAACACCATATATTTT	CATKFPGTGNTIYF
TRBV6-5	-	TRBD2	TRBJ2-7	TGTGCCAGCAGTTACCCCACTAGCGGGAGTTCTTACGAGCAGTACTTC	CASSYPTSGSSYEQYF
TRBV6-5	few	TRBD2	TRBJ2-1	TGTGCCAGCAGACTAGCGGAACTAAACGCGGATGAGCAGTTCTTC	CASRLAELNADEQFF
TRBV10-1	-	-	TRBJ2-6	TGCGCCAGCAGTGATTCTGGGGCCAACGTCCTGACTTTC	CASSDSGANVLTF
TRBV28	-	-	TRBJ2-7	TGTGCCAGCAGCCGGGACTTGCCCCCCTACGAGCAGTACTTC	CASSRDLPPYEQYF
TRBV4-1	-	TRBD1	TRBJ1-5	TGCGCCAGCAGCCATTCAAAGACAGGGGAGCAACCCCAGCATTTT	CASSHSKTGEQPQHF
TRBV15	-	TRBD1	TRBJ1-4	TGTGCCACCAGCGGGAGCTCCGGGACAGAATTAAATGTAGAAAAACTGTTTTTT	CATSGSSGTELNVEKLFF
TRBV7-9	-	TRBD1	TRBJ2-7	TGTGCCAGCAGCTTTACCCCGCCGGGACAGGGTCTATACTTC	CASSFTPPGQGLYF
TRBV19	-	-	TRBJ1-1	TGTGCCAGTAGTATACTCAGGGACACTGAAGCTTTCTTT	CASSILRDTEAFF
TRBV29-1	-	TRBD2	TRBJ2-3	TGCAGCGTTGAAGACCCCGACGGGAGGGCTGCAGATACGCAGTATTTT	CSVEDPDGRAADTQYF
TRBV6-1	-	TRBD2	TRBJ2-5	TGTGCCAGCAGTGAAGAGGGGGGACTAGCGGGAGTAGGTCGACTTGAGACCCAGTACTTC	CASSEEGGLAGVGRLETQYF
TRBV9	-	TRBD1	TRBJ1-1	TGTGCCAGCAGCGCAACGATATCAGGGGGTGAAGCTTTCTTT	CASSATISGGEAFF
TRBV9	once	-	TRBJ1-1	TGTGCCAGCAGCGTATCGGGGAACACTGAAGCTTTCTTT	CASSVSGNTEAFF
TRBV2	many	-	TRBJ1-4	TGTGCCAGCAGCACATCAAGGGAGGGTGGACGCAAAAAACTGTTTTTT	CASSTSREGGRKKLFF
TRBV28	-	-	TRBJ2-7	TGTGCCAGCAGCCCCTACCCGGCAGAGACCTACGAGCAGTACTTC	CASSPYPAETYEQYF
TRBV6-5	-	TRBD2	TRBJ2-7	TGTGCCAGCAGGCGAGCGGGAGTGGCCTACGAGCAGTACTTC	CASRRAGVAYEQYF
TRBV7-6	-	TRBD2	TRBJ2-3	TGTGCCAGCAGCGACCAACTAGCGGGAGTACTCGGGTCCCCAGATACGCAGTATTTT	CASSDQLAGVLGSPDTQYF
TRBV7-9	once	TRBD1	TRBJ2-7	TGTGCCAGCAGCGCGCAGGGACAGGGGGCCGACGAGCAGTACTTC	CASSAQGQGADEQYF
TRBV5-5	-	-	TRBJ1-4	TGTGCCAGCAGCTTCTGGGAAAACGAAAAACTGTTTTTT	CASSFWENEKLFF
TRBV7-8	few	TRBD2	TRBJ2-7	TGTGCCAGCAGCTTAGGCCCTCTTACTAGCGTCTACGAGCAGTACTTC	CASSLGPLTSVYEQYF
TRBV11-2	-	-	TRBJ1-1	TGTGCCAGCAGCTCGCAGCGAGACACTGAAGCTTTCTTT	CASSSQRDTEAFF
TRBV7-2	few	-	TRBJ2-1	TGTGCCAGAGAGGGGCAGTTCTTC	CAREGQFF